This T cell receptor beta chain was profiled in a study of OX40 agonist ivuxolimab in advanced cancers. Whole-study context: Patients received ivuxolimab, an agonistic anti-OX40 (CD134) antibody.

This CDR3 contains 14 residues. The V gene lost 6 bases and the J gene lost 1 base, with 13 bases spanning the gap. The germline CDR1 and CDR2 sequences are SGDLS and YYNGEE. Concerning this clone: Its target is not known.

Sequenced by immunoSEQ multiplex PCR; TCRdb stores in-frame clones only, minus some. The sample lists approximately 72,000 clones; 88% were seen once. Notes on the study in general: Nonresponders, in some cases, also had low normalized T-cell clonal expansion.

The chain links TRBV9 to TRBJ1-1; D remains ambiguous. This sequence originates from an adult with an advanced solid tumor such as melanoma, head and neck, liver or kidney cancer. Here the sequenced sample was CD4+ or CD8+ T cells sorted from blood, taken in a trial of the OX40 agonist ivuxolimab. The CDR3 sequence is CASKRVIGNTEAFF. The CDR3 DNA sequence: TGTGCCAGCAAGAGGGTAATTGGGAACACTGAAGCTTTCTTT.